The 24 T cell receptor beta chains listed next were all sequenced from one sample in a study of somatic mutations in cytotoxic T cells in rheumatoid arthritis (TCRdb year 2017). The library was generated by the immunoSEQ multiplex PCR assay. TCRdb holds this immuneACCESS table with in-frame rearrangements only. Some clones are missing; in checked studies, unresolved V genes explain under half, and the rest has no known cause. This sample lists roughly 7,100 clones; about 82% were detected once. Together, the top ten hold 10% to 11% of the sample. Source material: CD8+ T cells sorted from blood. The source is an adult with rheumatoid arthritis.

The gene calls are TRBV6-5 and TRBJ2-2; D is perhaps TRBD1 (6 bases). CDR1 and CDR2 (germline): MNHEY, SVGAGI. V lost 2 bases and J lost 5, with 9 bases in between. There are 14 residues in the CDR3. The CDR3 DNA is TGTGCCAGCAGTTACGGGGACACAACCGGGGAGCTGTTTTTT. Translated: CASSYGDTTGELFF.

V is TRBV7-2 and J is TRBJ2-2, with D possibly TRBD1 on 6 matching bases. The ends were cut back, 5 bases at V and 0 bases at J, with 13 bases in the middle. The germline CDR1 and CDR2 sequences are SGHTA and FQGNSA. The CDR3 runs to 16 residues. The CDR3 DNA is TGTGCCAGCAGCCCACGGACAGCCTCGAACACCGGGGAGCTGTTTTTT. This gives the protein CASSPRTASNTGELFF.

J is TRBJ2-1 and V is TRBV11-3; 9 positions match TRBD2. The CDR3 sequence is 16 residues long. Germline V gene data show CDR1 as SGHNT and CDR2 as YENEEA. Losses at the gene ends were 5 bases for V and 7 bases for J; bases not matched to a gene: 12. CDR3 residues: CASSLQAGGNTNEQFF. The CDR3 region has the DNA TGTGCCAGCAGCCTTCAAGCGGGGGGAAACACGAATGAGCAGTTCTTC.

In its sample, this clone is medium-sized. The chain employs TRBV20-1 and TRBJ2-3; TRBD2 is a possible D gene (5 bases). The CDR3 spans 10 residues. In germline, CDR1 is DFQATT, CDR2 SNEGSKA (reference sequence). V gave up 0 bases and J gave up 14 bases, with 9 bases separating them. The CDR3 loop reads CSARDKRWYF. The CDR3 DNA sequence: TGCAGTGCTAGAGATAAGCGGTGGTATTTT.

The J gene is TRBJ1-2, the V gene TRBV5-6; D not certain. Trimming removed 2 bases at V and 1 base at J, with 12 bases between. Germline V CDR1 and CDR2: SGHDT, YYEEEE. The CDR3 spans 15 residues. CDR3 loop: CASSFRGANNYGYTF. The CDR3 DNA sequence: TGTGCCAGCAGCTTCAGAGGCGCGAATAACTATGGCTACACCTTC.

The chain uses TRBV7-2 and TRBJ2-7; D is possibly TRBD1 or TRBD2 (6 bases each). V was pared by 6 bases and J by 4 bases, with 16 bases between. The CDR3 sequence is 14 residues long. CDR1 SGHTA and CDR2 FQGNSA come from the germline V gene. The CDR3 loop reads CASSQEGGRYEQYV. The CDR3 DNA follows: TGTGCCAGCAGTCAGGAGGGGGGTCGTTACGAGCAGTACGTC.

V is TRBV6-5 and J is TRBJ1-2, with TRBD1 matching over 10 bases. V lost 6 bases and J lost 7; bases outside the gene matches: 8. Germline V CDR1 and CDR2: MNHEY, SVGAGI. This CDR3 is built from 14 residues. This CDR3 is CASRTTGTGVGYTF. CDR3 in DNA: TGTGCCAGCAGGACTACTGGGACAGGGGTTGGCTACACCTTC.

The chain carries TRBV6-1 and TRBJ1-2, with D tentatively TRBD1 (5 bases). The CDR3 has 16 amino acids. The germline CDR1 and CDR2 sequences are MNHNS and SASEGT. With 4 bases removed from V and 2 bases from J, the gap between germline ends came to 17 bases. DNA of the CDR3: TGTGCCAGCAGTGGACCGGGACCCCGACGGAACTATGGCTACACCTTC. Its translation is CASSGPGPRRNYGYTF.

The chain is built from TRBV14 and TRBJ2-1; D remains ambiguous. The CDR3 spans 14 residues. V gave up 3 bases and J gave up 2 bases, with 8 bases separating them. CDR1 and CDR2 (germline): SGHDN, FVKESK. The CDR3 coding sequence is TGTGCCAGCAGCCAGGTTGCGACCTACAATGAGCAGTTCTTC. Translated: CASSQVATYNEQFF.

The CDR3, as DNA: TGTGCCAGCAGCCCAGTAGCGGGAGCTAACAATGAGCAGTTCTTC. Translating gives CASSPVAGANNEQFF. The chain is built from TRBV7-6 and TRBJ2-1; TRBD2 matches at 9 bases. Germline V CDR1 and CDR2: SGHVS, FNYEAQ. This CDR3 contains 15 residues. Trimming cost V 5 bases and J 5 bases; bases outside gene matches: 7.

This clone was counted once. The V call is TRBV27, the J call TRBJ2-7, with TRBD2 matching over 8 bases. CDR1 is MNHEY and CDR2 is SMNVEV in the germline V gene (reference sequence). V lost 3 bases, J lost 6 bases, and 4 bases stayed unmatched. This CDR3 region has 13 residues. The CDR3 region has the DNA TGTGCCAGCAGTTTGCGGGAGGCTGCCGAGCAGTACGTC. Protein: CASSLREAAEQYV.

The CDR3 sequence: CASSLGLLSGGLGTDTQYF. The CDR3 DNA follows: TGTGCCAGCAGCTTAGGTCTACTATCGGGGGGGCTAGGCACAGATACGCAGTATTTT. The genes are TRBV13 and TRBJ2-3; 8 bases agree with TRBD2. Trimming took 0 bases from V and 1 from J; bases not matched to a gene: 12. The germline CDR1 and CDR2 sequences are PRHDT and FYEKMQ (reference sequence). This CDR3 comprises 19 residues.

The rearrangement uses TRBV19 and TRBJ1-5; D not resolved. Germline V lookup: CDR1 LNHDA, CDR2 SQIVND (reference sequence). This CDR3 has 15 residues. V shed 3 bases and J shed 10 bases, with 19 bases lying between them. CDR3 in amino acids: CASSIALAGGRPQHF. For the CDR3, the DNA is TGTGCCAGTAGTATCGCGTTGGCAGGAGGGAGACCCCAGCATTTT.

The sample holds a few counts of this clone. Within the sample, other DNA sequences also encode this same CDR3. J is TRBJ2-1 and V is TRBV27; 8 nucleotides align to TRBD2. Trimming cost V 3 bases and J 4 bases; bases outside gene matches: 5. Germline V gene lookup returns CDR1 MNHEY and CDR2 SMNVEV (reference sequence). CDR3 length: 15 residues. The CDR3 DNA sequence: TGTGCCAGCAGTTTGGCTAGCGGGCGATACAATGAGCAGTTCTTC. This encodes CASSLASGRYNEQFF.

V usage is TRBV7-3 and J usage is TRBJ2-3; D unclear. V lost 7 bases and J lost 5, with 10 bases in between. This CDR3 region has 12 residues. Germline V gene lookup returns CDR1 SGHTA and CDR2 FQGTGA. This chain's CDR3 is CASTENGDTQYF. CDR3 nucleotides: TGTGCCAGCACGGAAAACGGAGATACGCAGTATTTT. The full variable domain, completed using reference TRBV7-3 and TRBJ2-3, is GAGVSQTPSNKVTEKGKYVELRCDPISGHTALYWYRQSLGQGPEFLIYFQGTGAADDSGLPNDRFFAVRPEGSVSTLKIQRTERGDSAVYLCASTENGDTQYFGPGTRLTVL.

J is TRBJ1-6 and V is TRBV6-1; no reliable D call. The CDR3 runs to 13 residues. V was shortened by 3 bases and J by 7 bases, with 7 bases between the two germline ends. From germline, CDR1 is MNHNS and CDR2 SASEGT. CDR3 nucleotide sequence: TGTGCCAGCAGTGAGTGGGAGAATTCACCCCTCCACTTT. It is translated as CASSEWENSPLHF.

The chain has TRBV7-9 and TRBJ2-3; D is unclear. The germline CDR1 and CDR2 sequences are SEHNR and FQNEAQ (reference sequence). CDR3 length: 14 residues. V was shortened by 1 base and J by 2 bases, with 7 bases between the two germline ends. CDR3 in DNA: TGTGCCAGCAGCTTAGTCGGGTACACAGATACGCAGTATTTT. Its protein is CASSLVGYTDTQYF.

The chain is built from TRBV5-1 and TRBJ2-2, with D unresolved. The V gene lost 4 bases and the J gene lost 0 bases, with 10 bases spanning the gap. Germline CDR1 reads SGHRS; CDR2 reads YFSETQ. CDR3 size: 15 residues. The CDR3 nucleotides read TGCGCCAGCAGCCTCGGACGTTCGAACACCGGGGAGCTGTTTTTT. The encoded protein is CASSLGRSNTGELFF.

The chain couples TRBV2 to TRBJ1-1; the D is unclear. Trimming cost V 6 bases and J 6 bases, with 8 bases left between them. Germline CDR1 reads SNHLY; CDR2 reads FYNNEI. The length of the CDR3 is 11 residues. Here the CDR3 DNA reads TGTGCCAGCAGCGGGATAGCTGAAGCTTTCTTT. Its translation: CASSGIAEAFF.

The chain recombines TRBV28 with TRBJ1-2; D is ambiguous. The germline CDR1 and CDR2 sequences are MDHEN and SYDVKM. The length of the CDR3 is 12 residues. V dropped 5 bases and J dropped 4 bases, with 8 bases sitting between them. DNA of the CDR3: TGTGCCAGCAGTGTAAACCTCTATGGCTACACCTTC. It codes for CASSVNLYGYTF.

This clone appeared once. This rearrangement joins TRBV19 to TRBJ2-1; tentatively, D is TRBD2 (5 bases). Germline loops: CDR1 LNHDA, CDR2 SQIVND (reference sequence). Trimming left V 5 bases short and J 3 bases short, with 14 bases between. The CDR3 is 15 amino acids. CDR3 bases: TGTGCCAGTAGTCGGGCCAGCGGAGTCTACAATGAGCAGTTCTTC. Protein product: CASSRASGVYNEQFF.

CDR3 protein: CAISESVGDYYGYTF. CDR3 DNA sequence: TGTGCCATCAGTGAGTCTGTAGGGGACTACTATGGCTACACCTTC. The chain carries TRBV10-3 and TRBJ1-2, with D tentatively TRBD1 (5 bases). CDR3 length: 15 residues. Per the germline V gene, CDR1 is ENHRY and CDR2 is SYGVKD. The ends were cut back, 0 bases at V and 3 bases at J, with 11 bases in the middle.

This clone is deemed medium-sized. The CDR3 DNA reads as TGTGCCAGCAGCGCCCCGGACAGGGGAATGACTGAAGCTTTCTTT. This codes for CASSAPDRGMTEAFF. The chain links TRBV7-9 to TRBJ1-1; 9 bases are a match to TRBD1. Trimming removed 5 bases from V and 5 bases from J; junction bases left unmatched: 9. The CDR3 contains 15 residues. Germline V CDR1 and CDR2: SEHNR, FQNEAQ (reference sequence).

CDR3 in DNA: TGCGCCAGCAGCTTCGACGGGGGCATTAACACCGGGGAGCTGTTTTTT. Amino acids: CASSFDGGINTGELFF. V gene TRBV5-1 combines with J gene TRBJ2-2; D is perhaps TRBD1 or TRBD2 (6 bases each). The ends were cut back, 2 bases at V and 2 bases at J, with 13 bases in the middle. The CDR3 runs to 16 residues. Looked up from germline, CDR1 is SGHRS and CDR2 is YFSETQ.